This TCR beta chain was obtained from a study of regulatory and conventional T cells in RAG deficiency. The protocol was immunoSEQ multiplex PCR, while the TCRdb copy is restricted to in-frame clones and leaves out a portion. The data contain roughly 12,000 clones, 90% to 95% of them singletons. Germline assignment: CDR1 MDHEN and CDR2 SYDVKM. CDR3 length: 17 residues. The V and J ends lost 5 bases and 6 bases, in that order; junction bases with no gene match: 14. Conventional CD4+ T cells were sorted from blood as CD25-low CD127-high cells. This same sample was also taken into another study, of regulatory T cells. That paper adds: The PCR used 52 TRBV and 13 TRBJ primers.

V gene TRBV28 combines with J gene TRBJ2-7; 12 nucleotides agree with TRBD1. Sequenced input: CD4+ effector T cells sorted from blood. The receptor was isolated from a human donor in good health. CDR3 DNA sequence: TGTGCCAGCAGTATACTCCAGGTGGGACAGGGGGCATCCGAGCAGTACTTC. Translating it yields CASSILQVGQGASEQYF.